This T cell receptor beta chain was obtained from a study of PD-1 blockade in classical Hodgkin lymphoma. Clones were sequenced by immunoSEQ multiplex PCR, and TCRdb holds only the in-frame ones, with some missing. The sample contains some 13,000 clones, roughly 80% of which appear only once. Looked up from germline, CDR1 is MNHNY and CDR2 is SVGAGI (reference sequence). Deletions cut 6 bases from V and 5 bases from J, with 20 bases between. This CDR3 is built from 16 residues. In every patient, relapse followed autologous stem cell transplantation, while exposure to brentuximab vedotin differed. The sample here was peripheral blood mononuclear cells (PBMCs), taken at baseline. The V gene is TRBV6-6, the J gene TRBJ2-1; D perhaps matches TRBD2 (5 bases). The receptor's source is a human donor with classical Hodgkin lymphoma. CDR3 sequence: CASSSVTSRLNNEQFF. CDR3 nucleotides: TGTGCCAGCAGCTCTGTCACTAGTCGCCTGAACAATGAGCAGTTCTTC.